These 18 T cell receptor beta chains were sequenced from one sample in a study of cytomegalovirus exposure and HLA in healthy donors. Both 60 Vbeta primers and 13 Jbeta primers went into the PCR. The protocol was immunoSEQ multiplex PCR, while the TCRdb copy is restricted to in-frame clones and leaves out a portion. Found here are about 150,000 clones, 80% to 90% of them singletons; the top ten hold 6.4%. The sample consisted of PBMCs. The source of these receptors is a man aged 50 to 59 in good health and CMV-seropositive.

This rearrangement joins TRBV5-1 to TRBJ1-4; D remains ambiguous. In germline, CDR1 is SGHRS, CDR2 YFSETQ. V lost 0 bases and J lost 4, with 7 bases in between. This CDR3 comprises 14 residues. The CDR3 nucleotides read TGCGCCAGCAGCTTGGTTCCCCTTAATGAAAAACTGTTTTTT. This gives the protein CASSLVPLNEKLFF.

This chain connects TRBV10-3 to TRBJ2-3; D might be TRBD1 (5 bases). The V gene lost 8 bases and the J gene lost 3 bases, with 12 bases spanning the gap. This CDR3 is built from 13 residues. Germline CDR1 ENHRY, CDR2 SYGVKD. DNA for the CDR3: TGTGCCATCTCCCAGGGAATTACAGATACGCAGTATTTT. This encodes CAISQGITDTQYF.

This chain connects TRBV19 to TRBJ2-2; 9 bases align to TRBD1. Germline CDR1 and CDR2: LNHDA and SQIVND (reference sequence). V gave up 1 base and J gave up 2 bases; unmatched junction bases: 2. The CDR3 length is 16 residues. The CDR3 reads CASSIGQGGNTGELFF. In nucleotides, the CDR3 is TGTGCCAGTAGTATAGGACAGGGGGGAAACACCGGGGAGCTGTTTTTT.

The rearrangement links TRBV11-3 to TRBJ1-2, with 7 nucleotides matching TRBD1. Germline-derived CDR1 and CDR2 are SGHNT and YENEEA. The CDR3 extends over 14 amino acids. The J segment lost 4 bases and the V segment lost 4 bases, leaving 6 bases of the junction unmatched. The DNA of the CDR3 is TGTGCCAGCAGCTGGGACAGTTCTTTCTATGGCTACACCTTC. Amino acid sequence: CASSWDSSFYGYTF.

The chain couples TRBV11-2 to TRBJ2-2; a possible D gene is TRBD1 (5 bases). Trimming left V 1 base short and J 2 bases short, with 8 bases between. Per the germline V gene, CDR1 is SGHAT and CDR2 is FQNNGV. The CDR3 consists of 15 residues. The CDR3 sequence: CASSLAQGNTGELFF. The DNA of the CDR3 is TGTGCCAGCAGCTTAGCTCAGGGAAACACCGGGGAGCTGTTTTTT.

V and J are TRBV7-2 and TRBJ2-5; 8 nucleotides align to TRBD1. The CDR3 sequence is 16 residues long. V lost 5 bases to trimming and J lost 2 bases; unmatched junction nucleotides: 10. From germline, CDR1 is SGHTA and CDR2 FQGNSA. CDR3 amino acids: CASSLLRDRTQETQYF. In DNA, the CDR3 is TGTGCCAGCAGCCTACTCCGGGACAGGACACAAGAGACCCAGTACTTC.

In nucleotides, the CDR3 is TGTGCCAGCAGTGGTCCAGTTGCAGATACGCAGTATTTT. Translated: CASSGPVADTQYF. V gene TRBV5-4 combines with J gene TRBJ2-3; D remains unclear. V dropped 5 bases and J dropped 4 bases, with 11 bases sitting between them. The CDR3 runs 13 residues. Germline CDR1 is SGHNT and CDR2 is YYREEE (reference sequence). Drawing the rest from reference TRBV5-4 and TRBJ2-3, the complete variable domain is ETGVTQSPTHLIKTRGQQVTLRCSSQSGHNTVSWYQQALGQGPQFIFQYYREEENGRGNFPPRFSGLQFPNYSSELNVNALELDDSALYLCASSGPVADTQYFGPGTRLTVL.

The rearrangement uses TRBV5-1 and TRBJ2-2; perhaps TRBD1 as D (6 bases). The germline gives CDR1 SGHRS, CDR2 YFSETQ. V was pared by 2 bases and J by 0 bases, with 11 bases between. The CDR3 is made up of 16 amino acids. The DNA for the CDR3 is TGCGCCAGCAGCTTTAGGACAGAACCGAACACCGGGGAGCTGTTTTTT. Encoded protein: CASSFRTEPNTGELFF.

The chain is built from TRBV5-1 and TRBJ2-5; 8 nucleotides match TRBD1. Trimming took 2 bases from V and 2 from J; bases not matched to a gene: 11. Germline V gene lookup returns CDR1 SGHRS and CDR2 YFSETQ. The CDR3 is 17 residues long. CDR3 bases: TGCGCCAGCAGCTTAGGGCAGGGGGCCCTCCTTCAAGAGACCCAGTACTTC. Its protein product is CASSLGQGALLQETQYF.

A remark on this clone: The sample holds other DNA sequences that translate to the same CDR3. The chain joins TRBV25-1 to TRBJ2-7, with D perhaps matching TRBD2 (6 bases). This CDR3 spans 14 amino acids. The V and J ends lost 6 bases and 4 bases respectively, with 16 bases between them. Germline lookup yields CDR1 MGHDK and CDR2 SYGVNS. CDR3 in DNA: TGTGCCAGCAGAGGGACGGGGGAAGGGTACGAGCAGTACTTC. This encodes CASRGTGEGYEQYF.

The chain employs TRBV7-9 and TRBJ2-7, with D possibly matching TRBD1 (6 bases). From germline, CDR1 is SEHNR and CDR2 FQNEAQ (reference sequence). Trimming cost V 4 bases and J 4 bases, with 14 bases left between them. This CDR3 region has 14 residues. The CDR3 here is CASSYRDTSYEQYF. CDR3 sequence (DNA): TGTGCCAGCAGCTATCGGGACACCTCATACGAGCAGTACTTC.

This clone has more than one count but fewer than ten. The rearrangement links TRBV27 to TRBJ1-2, with TRBD1 matching 7 bases. The CDR3 is made up of 18 amino acids. Germline CDR1 MNHEY, CDR2 SMNVEV (reference sequence). V was pared by 3 bases and J by 1 base, with 14 bases of the junction left unmatched. The CDR3 spells CASSFKGPTGSYNYGYTF. CDR3 nucleotide sequence: TGTGCCAGCAGTTTTAAGGGCCCGACAGGGTCCTATAACTATGGCTACACCTTC.

This chain links TRBV29-1 with TRBJ1-2; weak D call: TRBD1 (5 bases). The CDR3 covers 15 residues. Trimming shortened V by 6 bases and J by 0 bases, and 17 bases separated the two germline ends. From germline, CDR1 is SQVTM and CDR2 ANQGSEA. The CDR3 DNA reads as TGCAGCGTCCCCCGGGGGGGGATTCCTAACTATGGCTACACCTTC. Translated, it gives CSVPRGGIPNYGYTF.

The V gene is TRBV4-1, the J gene TRBJ2-7; 11 bases agree with TRBD2. CDR3 length equals 15 residues. The V gene end was trimmed by 2 bases and the J gene end by 4 bases; junction bases not matched to a gene: 4. Per the germline V gene, CDR1 is MGHRA and CDR2 is YSYEKL. Here the CDR3 DNA reads TGCGCCAGCAGCCAAATTGCTAGCGGGAGGTACGAGCAGTACGTC. Its translation is CASSQIASGRYEQYV.

The CDR3 sequence is CASSEIEATEQFF. The CDR3 coding sequence is TGTGCCAGCAGTGAAATAGAGGCGACTGAGCAGTTCTTC. The J gene is TRBJ2-1, the V gene TRBV6-4; D ambiguous. Trimming removed 3 bases from V and 9 bases from J, with 12 bases in between. Germline CDR1 is MRHNA and CDR2 is SNTAGT. This CDR3 is 13 amino acids long.

This rearrangement joins TRBV7-9 to TRBJ1-2; 8 positions match TRBD1. CDR1 is SEHNR and CDR2 is FQNEAQ in the germline V gene (reference sequence). This CDR3 comprises 14 residues. After removal of 6 bases from V and 4 bases from J, the junction contained 7 bases not matched to a gene. CDR3 bases: TGTGCCAGCAGTAACAGGGGGACTGGCTATGGCTACACCTTC. Residues: CASSNRGTGYGYTF.

This clone was picked up a small number of times. V is TRBV19 and J is TRBJ1-3; D perhaps matches TRBD1 (5 bases). CDR3 length equals 15 residues. V was pared by 10 bases and J by 2 bases, with 18 bases between. CDR1 is LNHDA, CDR2 SQIVND, per germline (reference sequence). The CDR3 region is CATSSSGTTGNTIYF. The CDR3, as DNA: TGTGCCACTTCCTCGTCCGGGACTACTGGAAACACCATATATTTT.

The chain carries TRBV5-1 and TRBJ2-3; no firm D call. This CDR3 has 14 residues. CDR1 SGHRS and CDR2 YFSETQ come from the germline V gene. Trimming took 4 bases from V and 4 from J, leaving 13 bases between them. This CDR3 reads CASSPEPQADTQYF. CDR3 coding DNA: TGCGCCAGCAGCCCGGAACCCCAGGCAGATACGCAGTATTTT.